These T cell receptor beta chains were read from a single sample in a study of T cells in Graves' hyperthyroidism and ophthalmopathy. TCRdb re-called the multiplex PCR reads through MiXCR, storing one row per CDR3 protein. The repertoire holds about 600,000 distinct CDR3 sequences, 13% to 15% seen once, with around 7% in the top ten. Sequencing input: blood. The receptors were sampled from a woman between 18 and 30 years old with Graves' ophthalmopathy. CDR3s include the opening cysteine and the closing phenylalanine or tryptophan. Fields, in order: clone size, CDR3 length, V gene, D gene, J gene, CDR3 DNA, CDR3 protein. The D gene is left open where the match is weak. The listing skips clone size in some rows; elsewhere it reads once, few, many or a size class.

abundance: many; len: 16; v_gene: TRBV5-8; d_gene: .; j_gene: TRBJ2-3; CDR3nt: TGTGCCAGCAGCTTACTACGACAGGTTCGCACAGATACGCAGTATTTT; CDR3aa: CASSLLRQVRTDTQYF
abundance: .; len: 16; v_gene: TRBV6-1; d_gene: .; j_gene: TRBJ2-7; CDR3nt: TGTGCCAGCAGTGAGGTCCCAGGGGCGGCGTCCTACGAGCAGTACTTC; CDR3aa: CASSEVPGAASYEQYF
abundance: many; len: 15; v_gene: TRBV20-1; d_gene: .; j_gene: TRBJ1-1; CDR3nt: TGCAGTGCTAGAGACCACAAAACAGGGACGGCTGAAGCTTTCTTT; CDR3aa: CSARDHKTGTAEAFF
abundance: many; len: 17; v_gene: TRBV7-8; d_gene: TRBD2; j_gene: TRBJ2-1; CDR3nt: TGTGCCAGCAGCTTAGCCCTAGGGCGGGAGAGAGGCAATGAGCAGTTCTTC; CDR3aa: CASSLALGRERGNEQFF
abundance: many; len: 16; v_gene: TRBV5-1; d_gene: TRBD1; j_gene: TRBJ2-1; CDR3nt: TGCGCCAGCAGCTTGGCCCGGGACAGGGTGTACAATGAGCAGTTCTTC; CDR3aa: CASSLARDRVYNEQFF
abundance: many; len: 15; v_gene: TRBV12-3/TRBV12-4; d_gene: TRBD1; j_gene: TRBJ2-1; CDR3nt: TGTGCCAGCAGTCCCGACAGGGGGCTTAGTAGTGAGCAGTTCTTC; CDR3aa: CASSPDRGLSSEQFF
abundance: many; len: 15; v_gene: TRBV6-2/TRBV6-3; d_gene: TRBD2; j_gene: TRBJ2-7; CDR3nt: TGTGCCAGCAGCGACCTAGCGGTCCTTGCCTACGAGCAGTACTTC; CDR3aa: CASSDLAVLAYEQYF
abundance: .; len: 15; v_gene: TRBV11-1; d_gene: .; j_gene: TRBJ2-6; CDR3nt: TGTGCCAGCAGCTCCCTGGGGGCGGGGGCCAACGTCCTGACTTTC; CDR3aa: CASSSLGAGANVLTF
abundance: many; len: 13; v_gene: TRBV5-6; d_gene: .; j_gene: TRBJ2-5; CDR3nt: TGTGCCAGCAGCTTTAGGCTACAAGAGACCCAGTACTTC; CDR3aa: CASSFRLQETQYF
abundance: .; len: 14; v_gene: TRBV6-1; d_gene: TRBD2; j_gene: TRBJ2-7; CDR3nt: TGTGCCAGCACCAAGGGGACTAGCGGGAACGAGCAGTACTTC; CDR3aa: CASTKGTSGNEQYF
abundance: many; len: 19; v_gene: TRBV12-3/TRBV12-4; d_gene: TRBD1; j_gene: TRBJ2-5; CDR3nt: TGTGCCAGCAGTTTAGCGGACAGGGGATTGTCCTGGGGACAAGAGACCCAGTACTTC; CDR3aa: CASSLADRGLSWGQETQYF
abundance: .; len: 23; v_gene: TRBV5-1; d_gene: TRBD2; j_gene: TRBJ2-1; CDR3nt: TGCGCCAGCAGCACGAAGCCGGGACGGGGAATCCGCGGTCAGCGGGAGGTCTGGGATGAGCAGTTCTTC; CDR3aa: CASSTKPGRGIRGQREVWDEQFF
abundance: .; len: 15; v_gene: TRBV5-1; d_gene: TRBD2; j_gene: TRBJ2-7; CDR3nt: TGCGCCAGCAGTCCACTAGCGGGAGGGACCTACGAGCAGTACTTC; CDR3aa: CASSPLAGGTYEQYF
abundance: many; len: 14; v_gene: TRBV28; d_gene: .; j_gene: TRBJ2-1; CDR3nt: TGTGCCAGCAGTCCCCGGGACATAGGCAATGAGCAGTTCTTC; CDR3aa: CASSPRDIGNEQFF
abundance: many; len: 14; v_gene: TRBV11-2; d_gene: TRBD1; j_gene: TRBJ1-6; CDR3nt: TGTGCCAGCAGCTTAGTTGACAGGGGTTCACCCCTCCACTTT; CDR3aa: CASSLVDRGSPLHF
abundance: few; len: 18; v_gene: TRBV12-3/TRBV12-4; d_gene: TRBD1; j_gene: TRBJ1-1; CDR3nt: TGTGCCAGCAGCCCGACGGGACAGGGGGCCAATTTGAACACTGAAGCTTTCTTT; CDR3aa: CASSPTGQGANLNTEAFF
abundance: .; len: 15; v_gene: TRBV5-5; d_gene: TRBD1; j_gene: TRBJ2-2; CDR3nt: TGTGCCAGCAGCTTGGCCGGACAGGGCACCGGGGAGCTGTTTTTT; CDR3aa: CASSLAGQGTGELFF
abundance: many; len: 16; v_gene: TRBV11-2; d_gene: .; j_gene: TRBJ2-1; CDR3nt: TGTGCCAGCAGCCGAACCCCCCGCGGCAGGTACAATGAGCAGTTCTTC; CDR3aa: CASSRTPRGRYNEQFF
abundance: .; len: 14; v_gene: TRBV7-2; d_gene: .; j_gene: TRBJ2-7; CDR3nt: TGTGCCAGCAGCGGAGCAGGCGGAACCTACGAGCAGTACTTC; CDR3aa: CASSGAGGTYEQYF
abundance: few; len: 16; v_gene: TRBV19; d_gene: .; j_gene: TRBJ1-5; CDR3nt: TGTGCCAGTAGTAGGACGGACCTTTATAGCAATCAGCCCCAGCATTTT; CDR3aa: CASSRTDLYSNQPQHF
abundance: .; len: 13; v_gene: TRBV29-1; d_gene: TRBD1; j_gene: TRBJ2-1; CDR3nt: TGCAGCGTGCCGGGACAGGGGCCTAATGAGCAGTTCTTC; CDR3aa: CSVPGQGPNEQFF
abundance: .; len: 17; v_gene: TRBV28; d_gene: TRBD2; j_gene: TRBJ2-1; CDR3nt: TGTGCCAGCAGTACGCCTGAGATAGCGGGAGGGCCCGGTGAGCAGTTCTTC; CDR3aa: CASSTPEIAGGPGEQFF
abundance: few; len: 14; v_gene: TRBV6-6; d_gene: .; j_gene: TRBJ2-7; CDR3nt: TGTGCCAGCAGTTACGTCCAGGGATCCTACGAGCAGTACTTC; CDR3aa: CASSYVQGSYEQYF
abundance: many; len: 15; v_gene: TRBV7-3; d_gene: .; j_gene: TRBJ2-3; CDR3nt: TGTGCCAGCAGCCCCAACGTGGGCTTGACGGGTACGCAGTATTTT; CDR3aa: CASSPNVGLTGTQYF
abundance: many; len: 16; v_gene: TRBV28; d_gene: TRBD1; j_gene: TRBJ1-2; CDR3nt: TGTGCCAGCAGAAGAACAGGGGGCGGGATTAACTATGGCTACACCTTC; CDR3aa: CASRRTGGGINYGYTF
abundance: .; len: 14; v_gene: TRBV7-2; d_gene: .; j_gene: TRBJ2-7; CDR3nt: TGTGCCAGCAGCTATTTTCCTGACCCCTACGAGCAGTACTTC; CDR3aa: CASSYFPDPYEQYF
abundance: many; len: 14; v_gene: TRBV7-2; d_gene: .; j_gene: TRBJ2-5; CDR3nt: TGTGCCAGCAGCTGGGGGGGCAGTAGGGAGACCCAGTACTTC; CDR3aa: CASSWGGSRETQYF
abundance: many; len: 13; v_gene: TRBV30; d_gene: .; j_gene: TRBJ2-1; CDR3nt: TGTGCCTGGAGTGTAAAAGAGTACAATGAGCAGTTCTTC; CDR3aa: CAWSVKEYNEQFF
abundance: many; len: 13; v_gene: TRBV2; d_gene: .; j_gene: TRBJ2-2; CDR3nt: TGTGCCAGCAAGGGACCTTACACCGGGGAGCTGTTTTTT; CDR3aa: CASKGPYTGELFF
abundance: .; len: 16; v_gene: TRBV19; d_gene: TRBD1; j_gene: TRBJ2-1; CDR3nt: TGTGCCAGTAGTAGTGGCCTCCGGGACAGGGTCTCTGAGCAGTTCTTC; CDR3aa: CASSSGLRDRVSEQFF
abundance: many; len: 15; v_gene: TRBV5-8; d_gene: TRBD1; j_gene: TRBJ1-4; CDR3nt: TGTGCCAGCAGCGACACGACAGGGTCAGGGGAAAAACTGTTTTTT; CDR3aa: CASSDTTGSGEKLFF
abundance: few; len: 15; v_gene: TRBV4-1; d_gene: TRBD1; j_gene: TRBJ1-1; CDR3nt: TGCGCCAGCAGCCAACAGGACAGGACCCACACTGAAGCTTTCTTT; CDR3aa: CASSQQDRTHTEAFF
abundance: once; len: 16; v_gene: TRBV28; d_gene: TRBD2; j_gene: TRBJ2-2; CDR3nt: TGTGCCAGCACCGGGACTAGCGGGTTGGGCACCGGGGAGCTGTTTTTT; CDR3aa: CASTGTSGLGTGELFF
abundance: few; len: 18; v_gene: TRBV14; d_gene: .; j_gene: TRBJ2-6; CDR3nt: TGTGCCAGCAGCCATGCGGGATTACTCAGATCTGGGGCCAACGTCCTGACTTTC; CDR3aa: CASSHAGLLRSGANVLTF
abundance: .; len: 14; v_gene: TRBV30; d_gene: TRBD1; j_gene: TRBJ2-7; CDR3nt: TGTGCCTGGAGTATGGACAGGGGTTACTACGAGCAGTACTTC; CDR3aa: CAWSMDRGYYEQYF
abundance: .; len: 15; v_gene: TRBV19; d_gene: .; j_gene: TRBJ1-1; CDR3nt: TGTGCCAGTAGACAAACAGTTATCATGAACACTGAAGCTTTCTTT; CDR3aa: CASRQTVIMNTEAFF
abundance: few; len: 12; v_gene: TRBV7-9; d_gene: .; j_gene: TRBJ1-5; CDR3nt: TGTGCCAGCAGCTATTTAAGCAAGCCCCAGCATTTT; CDR3aa: CASSYLSKPQHF
abundance: many; len: 15; v_gene: TRBV7-9; d_gene: .; j_gene: TRBJ1-1; CDR3nt: TGTGCCAGCAGCTTAGTGACAGTAATGAACACTGAAGCTTTCTTT; CDR3aa: CASSLVTVMNTEAFF
abundance: few; len: 17; v_gene: TRBV7-2; d_gene: TRBD2; j_gene: TRBJ2-3; CDR3nt: TGTGCCAGCAGCCAAATAGGGGATAGCGGGAGGGCCGATACGCAGTATTTT; CDR3aa: CASSQIGDSGRADTQYF
abundance: .; len: 15; v_gene: TRBV2; d_gene: .; j_gene: TRBJ1-1; CDR3nt: TGTGCCAGCAGCCAAGATCTGAGTGGGGGCACTGAAGCTTTCTTT; CDR3aa: CASSQDLSGGTEAFF
abundance: few; len: 14; v_gene: TRBV27; d_gene: .; j_gene: TRBJ2-7; CDR3nt: TGTGCCAGCAGTTCCCTAAGAGAGACGTACGAGCAGTACTTC; CDR3aa: CASSSLRETYEQYF
abundance: few; len: 14; v_gene: TRBV6-2/TRBV6-3; d_gene: TRBD2; j_gene: TRBJ2-1; CDR3nt: TGTGCCTCCAGCGGGACTAGCACGTCCAATGAGCAGTTCTTC; CDR3aa: CASSGTSTSNEQFF
abundance: many; len: 14; v_gene: TRBV2; d_gene: .; j_gene: TRBJ2-7; CDR3nt: TGTGCCAGCAGTGAAGCGCTTCACCCCTACGAGCAGTACTTC; CDR3aa: CASSEALHPYEQYF
abundance: few; len: 15; v_gene: TRBV9; d_gene: .; j_gene: TRBJ2-5; CDR3nt: TGTGCCAGCAGCGTAGGAGGTAATTCCCTTGAGACCCAGTACTTC; CDR3aa: CASSVGGNSLETQYF
abundance: many; len: 14; v_gene: TRBV27; d_gene: TRBD1; j_gene: TRBJ1-1; CDR3nt: TGTGCCAGCAGTTTTTCGGGACAGTCCCCGGAAGCTTTCTTT; CDR3aa: CASSFSGQSPEAFF
abundance: many; len: 15; v_gene: TRBV18; d_gene: .; j_gene: TRBJ1-4; CDR3nt: TGTGCCAGCTCACCTGCGGGGGCAACTAATGAAAAACTGTTTTTT; CDR3aa: CASSPAGATNEKLFF